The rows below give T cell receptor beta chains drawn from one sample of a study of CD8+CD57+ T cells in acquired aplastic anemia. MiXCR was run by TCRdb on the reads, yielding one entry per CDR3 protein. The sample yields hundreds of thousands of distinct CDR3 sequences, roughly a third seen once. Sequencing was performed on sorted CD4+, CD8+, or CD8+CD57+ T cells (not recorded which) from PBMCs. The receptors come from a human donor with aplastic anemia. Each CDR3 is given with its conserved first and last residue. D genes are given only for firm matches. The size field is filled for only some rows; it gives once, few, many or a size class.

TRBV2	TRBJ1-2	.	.	CASSDVASYGYTF	TGTGCCAGCAGTGATGTGGCATCCTATGGCTACACCTTC
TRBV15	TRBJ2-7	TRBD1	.	CATSSLDGDRVAEQYF	TGTGCCACCAGCAGCTTGGACGGGGACAGGGTTGCCGAGCAGTACTTC
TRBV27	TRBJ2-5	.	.	CASSLSLANQETQYF	TGTGCCAGCAGTTTATCGTTGGCTAACCAAGAGACCCAGTACTTC
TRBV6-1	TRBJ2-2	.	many	CASRNTGELFF	TGTGCCAGCCGAAACACCGGGGAGCTGTTTTTT
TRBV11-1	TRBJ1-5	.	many	CASSPSGSGTNQPQHF	TGTGCCAGCAGCCCCTCAGGTTCCGGGACCAATCAGCCCCAGCATTTT
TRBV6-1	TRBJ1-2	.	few	CAASSGEGVYGYTF	TGTGCCGCCAGCAGCGGGGAGGGGGTTTATGGCTACACCTTC
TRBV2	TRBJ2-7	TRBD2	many	CASQGLGVYEQYF	TGTGCCAGCCAGGGACTAGGAGTCTACGAGCAGTACTTC
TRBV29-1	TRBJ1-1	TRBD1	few	CSVGQGDTEAFF	TGCAGCGTAGGACAGGGGGACACTGAAGCTTTCTTT
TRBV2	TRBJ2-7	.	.	CASSEGGSPYEQYF	TGTGCCAGCAGTGAGGGGGGCAGCCCCTACGAGCAGTACTTC
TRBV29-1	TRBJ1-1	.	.	CGVAPRGNTEAFF	TGCGGCGTTGCCCCTAGGGGGAACACTGAAGCTTTCTTT
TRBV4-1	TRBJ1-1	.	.	CASSQEIRRNTEAFF	TGCGCCAGCAGCCAAGAGATCCGGCGGAACACTGAAGCTTTCTTT